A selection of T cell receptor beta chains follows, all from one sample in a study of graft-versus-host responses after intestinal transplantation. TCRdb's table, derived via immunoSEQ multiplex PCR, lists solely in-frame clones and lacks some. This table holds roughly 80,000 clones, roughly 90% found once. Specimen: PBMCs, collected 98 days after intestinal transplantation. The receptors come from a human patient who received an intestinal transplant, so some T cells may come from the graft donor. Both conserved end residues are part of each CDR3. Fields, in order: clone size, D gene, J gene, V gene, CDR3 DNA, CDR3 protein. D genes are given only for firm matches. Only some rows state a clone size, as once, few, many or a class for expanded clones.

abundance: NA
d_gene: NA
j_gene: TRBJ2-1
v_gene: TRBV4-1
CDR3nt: TGCGCCAGCAGCCAAGTAGGGAGCTCCTACAATGAGCAGTTCTTC
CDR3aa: CASSQVGSSYNEQFF

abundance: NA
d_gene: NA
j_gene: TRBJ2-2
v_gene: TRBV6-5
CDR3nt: TGTGCCAGCAGTTACTCTAGCCCCGGGGAGCTGTTTTTT
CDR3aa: CASSYSSPGELFF

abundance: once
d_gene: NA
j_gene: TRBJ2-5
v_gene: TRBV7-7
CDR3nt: TGTGCCAGCAGCCCCGGGCCCCCAAATTGGGCCAAAGAGACCCAGTACTTC
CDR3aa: CASSPGPPNWAKETQYF

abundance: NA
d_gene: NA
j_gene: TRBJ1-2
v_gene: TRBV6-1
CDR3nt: TGTGCCAGCAGTAGGGCCCTACATCCCTTTTATGGCTACACCTTC
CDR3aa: CASSRALHPFYGYTF

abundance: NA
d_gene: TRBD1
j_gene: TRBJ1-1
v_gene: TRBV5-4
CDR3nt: TGTGCCAGCAGCTCCCGCGGGGGACAGGGGAACACTGAAGCTTTCTTT
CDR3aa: CASSSRGGQGNTEAFF

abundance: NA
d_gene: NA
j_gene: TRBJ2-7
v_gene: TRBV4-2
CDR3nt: TGTGCCAGCAGCCAAGCTGACAGCTCCTACGAGCAGTACTTC
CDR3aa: CASSQADSSYEQYF

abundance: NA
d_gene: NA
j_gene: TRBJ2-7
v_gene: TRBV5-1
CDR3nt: TGCGCCAGCAGCATCGGGTTCCCTTACGAGCAGTACTTC
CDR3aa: CASSIGFPYEQYF

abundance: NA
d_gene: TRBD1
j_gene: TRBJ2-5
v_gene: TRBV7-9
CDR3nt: TGTGCCAGCAGCTTAGAGACAGGGCCAGAGACCCAGTACTTC
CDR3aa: CASSLETGPETQYF

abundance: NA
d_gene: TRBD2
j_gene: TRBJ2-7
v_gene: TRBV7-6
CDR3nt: TGTGCCAGCAGCTTAGTTCCTAGCGGGAGGGCCGGGTCCTACGAGCAGTACTTC
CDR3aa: CASSLVPSGRAGSYEQYF

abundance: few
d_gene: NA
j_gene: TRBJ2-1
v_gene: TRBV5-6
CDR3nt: TGTGCCAGCAGCTTGGGGAGGGAGCAGTTCTTC
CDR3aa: CASSLGREQFF

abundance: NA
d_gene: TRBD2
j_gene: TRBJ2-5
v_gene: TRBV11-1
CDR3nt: TGTGCCAGCAGCTTAGGACTAGCGAGCGACCAAGAGACCCAGTACTTC
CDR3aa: CASSLGLASDQETQYF

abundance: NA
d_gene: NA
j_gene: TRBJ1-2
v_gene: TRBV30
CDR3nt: TGTGCCTGGAATAGTAGGAGGGGCTACACCTTC
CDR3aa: CAWNSRRGYTF

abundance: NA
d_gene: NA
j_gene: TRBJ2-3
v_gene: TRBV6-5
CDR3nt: TGTGCCAGCAGCTTCGGGGGAAAGGCAGATACGCAGTATTTT
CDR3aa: CASSFGGKADTQYF

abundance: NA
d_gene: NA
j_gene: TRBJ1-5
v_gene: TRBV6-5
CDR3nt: TGTGCCAGCAGTTACTCGAGTCAGGGCAACAATCAGCCCCAGCATTTT
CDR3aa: CASSYSSQGNNQPQHF

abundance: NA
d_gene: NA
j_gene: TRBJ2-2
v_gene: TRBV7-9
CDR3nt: TGTGCCAGCAGCTTAGAGGGATACACCGGGGAGCTGTTTTTT
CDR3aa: CASSLEGYTGELFF

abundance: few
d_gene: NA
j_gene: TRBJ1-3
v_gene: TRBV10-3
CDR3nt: TGTGCCATCAGTGACAACTCTGGAAACACCATATATTTT
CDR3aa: CAISDNSGNTIYF

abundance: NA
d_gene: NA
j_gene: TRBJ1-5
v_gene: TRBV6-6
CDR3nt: TGTGCCAGCAGTTCCACCGGAGGGGGCAATCAGCCCCAGCATTTT
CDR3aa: CASSSTGGGNQPQHF

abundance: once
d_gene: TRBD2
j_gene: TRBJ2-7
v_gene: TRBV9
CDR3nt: TGTGCCAGCAGCCCCGGCGGGAGGGCCTACGAGCAGTACTTC
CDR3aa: CASSPGGRAYEQYF

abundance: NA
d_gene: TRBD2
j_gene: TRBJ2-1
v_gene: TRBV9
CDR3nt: TGTGCCAGCAGCGGCTCGGGACTAGCGGTTTCCTACAATGAGCAGTTCTTC
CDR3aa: CASSGSGLAVSYNEQFF

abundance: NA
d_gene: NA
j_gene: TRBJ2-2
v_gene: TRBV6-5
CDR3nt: TGTGCCAGCAGTTACAGCAGGGACCATAACACCGGGGAGCTGTTTTTT
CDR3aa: CASSYSRDHNTGELFF

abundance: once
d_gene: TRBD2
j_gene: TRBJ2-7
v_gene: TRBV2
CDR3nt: TGTGCCAGTTGTTACGGGGGGGCCTACGAGCAGTACTTC
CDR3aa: CASCYGGAYEQYF

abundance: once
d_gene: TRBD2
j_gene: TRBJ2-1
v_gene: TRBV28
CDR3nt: TGTGCCAGCAGTATAGCGGGAGGCCTCAACTCCTACAATGAGCAGTTCTTC
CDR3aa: CASSIAGGLNSYNEQFF

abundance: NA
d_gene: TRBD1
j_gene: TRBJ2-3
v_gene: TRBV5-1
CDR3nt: TGCGCCAGCAGCTTCCGACAGGGGGCCACAGATACGCAGTATTTT
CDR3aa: CASSFRQGATDTQYF

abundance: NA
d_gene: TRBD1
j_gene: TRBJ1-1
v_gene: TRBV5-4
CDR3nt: TGTGCCAGCAGCTTGGCATCCGGGACAGGGGGCAATGAAGCTTTCTTT
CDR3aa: CASSLASGTGGNEAFF

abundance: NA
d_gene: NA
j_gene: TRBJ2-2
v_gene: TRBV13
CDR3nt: TGTGCCAGCAGCTTAGGGGACCGGCACGACGCGAACACCGGGGAGCTGTTTTTT
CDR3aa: CASSLGDRHDANTGELFF